One sample yielded the 17 T cell receptor beta chains listed below, sequenced in a study of blood T cell repertoires in COVID-19. Assay: immunoSEQ multiplex PCR; the TCRdb copy retains only in-frame clones and omits some. The sample has about 240,000 clones, roughly 86% seen once; the top ten hold around 0.78%. Sequencing was carried out using peripheral blood. These receptors were taken from a woman in her 30s with acute or convalescent COVID-19.

V and J are TRBV3-1 (or the pseudogene TRBV3-2) and TRBJ2-3; D might be TRBD2 (5 bases). Trimming pared 7 bases from V and 4 bases from J, leaving 15 bases between. CDR1 is LGHDT, CDR2 YNNKEL, per germline (reference sequence). This CDR3 is built from 14 residues. CDR3 nucleotide sequence: TGTGCCAGCAACCGACTATATGGTGCAGATACGCAGTATTTT. It encodes CASNRLYGADTQYF.

This chain links TRBV18 with TRBJ1-5; D gene ambiguous. The CDR3 is 13 residues long. CDR1 is KGHSH and CDR2 is LQKENI in the germline V gene. Between the trimmed V and J ends, which lost 4 bases and 6 bases, there was a span of 10 bases. The CDR3 DNA reads TGTGCCAGCTCACTCCGGGAGAGTCAGCCCCAGCATTTT. The encoded protein is CASSLRESQPQHF. The complete variable domain, with remaining parts taken from reference TRBV18 and TRBJ1-5, reads NAGVMQNPRHLVRRRGQEARLRCSPMKGHSHVYWYRQLPEEGLKFMVYLQKENIIDESGMPKERFSAEFPKEGPSILRIQQVVRGDSAAYFCASSLRESQPQHFGDGTRLSIL.

The gene calls are TRBV16 and TRBJ2-2, with TRBD2 identical over 11 bases. V shed 0 bases and J 8 bases; nucleotides not matched to a gene: 11. The CDR3 covers 18 residues. Germline V lookup: CDR1 KGHSY, CDR2 FQNENV. The CDR3, as DNA: TGTGCCAGCAGCCAATCGACTAGCGGGATGTCTAATACAGGGGAGCTGTTTTTT. It codes for CASSQSTSGMSNTGELFF. Using reference TRBV16 and TRBJ2-2 for the parts outside the CDR3, the full variable domain is GEEVAQTPKHLVRGEGQKAKLYCAPIKGHSYVFWYQQVLKNEFKFLISFQNENVFDETGMPKERFSAKCLPNSPCSLEIQATKLEDSAVYFCASSQSTSGMSNTGELFFGEGSRLTVL.

This clone appeared once. J is TRBJ2-5 and V is TRBV11-3; possible D gene TRBD2, 5 bases. This CDR3 spans 14 amino acids. Deletions cut 5 bases from V and 5 bases from J, with 15 bases between. Germline CDR1 is SGHNT and CDR2 is YENEEA. In DNA, the CDR3 is TGTGCCAGCAGCCCCAAGAGCGGCCGGGAGACCCAGTACTTC. Amino acid sequence: CASSPKSGRETQYF.

V is TRBV6-5 and J is TRBJ1-2, with TRBD1 as a possible D gene (5 bases). CDR1 is MNHEY and CDR2 is SVGAGI in the germline V gene. Trimming stripped 11 bases from V and 4 bases from J, with 14 bases between. The CDR3 is 12 amino acids. CDR3 protein: CASRGGGYGYTF. The CDR3 DNA reads TGTGCCTCCCGAGGCGGGGGCTATGGCTACACCTTC.

The chain joins TRBV6-1 to TRBJ1-5, with D possibly matching TRBD1 (5 bases). This CDR3 contains 13 residues. Germline values: CDR1 MNHNS, CDR2 SASEGT. With 1 base removed from V and 7 bases from J, the gap between germline ends came to 8 bases. CDR3 in DNA: TGTGCCAGCAGTGAAGAGGGGTTGCAGCCCCAGCATTTT. This gives the protein CASSEEGLQPQHF.

This rearrangement joins TRBV13 to TRBJ2-1; D possibly corresponds to TRBD2 (6 bases). This CDR3 is 19 amino acids long. Deletions cut 5 bases from V and 0 bases from J, with 23 bases between. The V gene's germline CDR1 is PRHDT and CDR2 FYEKMQ (reference sequence). The CDR3 nucleotides read TGTGCCAGCAGCAAAGTGTCCGGCGGGAACCGGGGCTCCTACAATGAGCAGTTCTTC. It encodes CASSKVSGGNRGSYNEQFF.

J is TRBJ1-2 and V is TRBV6-5, with D maybe TRBD1 (6 bases). V lost 6 bases, J lost 2 bases, and 10 bases lay in between. CDR1 and CDR2 (germline): MNHEY, SVGAGI. This CDR3 has 13 amino acids. The CDR3 loop is CASSLGQNYGYTF. CDR3 DNA: TGTGCCAGCAGCCTAGGACAGAACTATGGCTACACCTTC.

This clone showed up just once. The same CDR3 is also encoded by other DNA sequences in this sample. The chain recombines TRBV18 with TRBJ2-3, with 11 bases matching TRBD2. The junction had 2 bases not matched to a gene; V was cut back by 3 bases and J by 3 bases. The V gene's germline CDR1 is KGHSH and CDR2 LQKENI. The CDR3 has 15 amino acids. CDR3 amino acids: CASSPGTSGTDTQYF. CDR3 DNA sequence: TGTGCCAGCTCACCGGGGACTAGCGGTACAGATACGCAGTATTTT.

In this sample, this clone turned up once. This rearrangement joins TRBV12-3 or TRBV12-4 to TRBJ1-5, with D uncertain. V lost 4 bases, J lost 0 bases, and 4 bases lay in between. CDR3 length equals 13 residues. Here the CDR3 DNA reads TGTGCCAGCAGTTATTATAGCAATCAGCCCCAGCATTTT. Translating gives CASSYYSNQPQHF.

V and J are TRBV30 and TRBJ2-7; TRBD2 matches at 9 bases. The CDR3 extends over 17 amino acids. Germline lookup yields CDR1 GTSNPN and CDR2 SVGIG (reference sequence). Trimming took 3 bases from V and 0 from J; bases not matched to a gene: 12. This CDR3 is CAWRGGSGRLSSYEQYF. CDR3 sequence (DNA): TGTGCCTGGAGGGGGGGTAGCGGGAGACTTAGCTCCTACGAGCAGTACTTC.

This clone showed up just once. V usage is TRBV5-8 and J usage is TRBJ1-5, with TRBD1 matching 11 bases. V lost 3 bases to trimming and J lost 7 bases; unmatched junction nucleotides: 9. CDR1 is SGHTS and CDR2 is YDEGEE in the germline V gene. The CDR3 covers 16 residues. This CDR3 reads CASSSSRTGGEQPQHF. The DNA of the CDR3 is TGTGCCAGCAGCTCCTCCCGGACAGGGGGCGAGCAGCCCCAGCATTTT.

The J gene is TRBJ2-5, the V gene TRBV7-2, with TRBD1 matching over 9 bases. J gave up 4 bases and V 6 bases, and 6 bases lay outside the gene matches. This CDR3 is built from 14 residues. The V gene's germline CDR1 is SGHTA and CDR2 FQGNSA. The CDR3 bases are TGTGCCAGCAGACAAACAGGGGGCAGAGAGACCCAGTACTTC. This encodes CASRQTGGRETQYF. Based on the CDR3 plus reference TRBV7-2 and TRBJ2-5, the full variable domain is GAGVSQSPSNKVTEKGKDVELRCDPISGHTALYWYRQSLGQGLEFLIYFQGNSAPDKSGLPSDRFSAERTGGSVSTLTIQRTQQEDSAVYLCASRQTGGRETQYFGPGTRLLVL.

This chain uses TRBV11-3 with TRBJ2-1, with 13 bases fitting TRBD2. V lost 0 bases and J lost 6; bases outside the gene matches: 2. CDR1 is SGHNT, CDR2 YENEEA, per germline. The CDR3 loop spans 16 amino acids. The CDR3 DNA is TGTGCCAGCAGCTTAGAATGGACTAGCGGGAGCAATGAGCAGTTCTTC. Its translation is CASSLEWTSGSNEQFF.

The chain carries TRBV5-4 and TRBJ2-2; 7 bases align to TRBD2. The V and J ends lost 2 bases and 4 bases, in that order; junction bases with no gene match: 5. The CDR3 is made up of 15 amino acids. The germline gives CDR1 SGHNT, CDR2 YYREEE (reference sequence). The CDR3 reads CASSFGGRATGELFF. In DNA, the CDR3 is TGTGCCAGCAGCTTCGGAGGGAGGGCCACCGGGGAGCTGTTTTTT.

The chain couples TRBV2 to TRBJ2-1; D is unclear. V lost 3 bases, J lost 3 bases, and 6 bases lay in between. CDR1 is SNHLY, CDR2 FYNNEI, per germline. The CDR3 loop spans 13 amino acids. CDR3 coding DNA: TGTGCCAGCAGTGAGGCGGACTACAATGAGCAGTTCTTC. Translation: CASSEADYNEQFF.

Note on this clone: This sample includes further DNA sequences coding for the same CDR3. The CDR3 here is CASRTGNQPQHF. The CDR3 nucleotides read TGTGCCAGTAGGACAGGCAATCAGCCCCAGCATTTT. This chain joins TRBV19 and TRBJ1-5; the D gene is possibly TRBD1 (5 bases). CDR3 length: 12 residues. V shed 6 bases and J shed 2 bases, with 5 bases lying between them. The germline gives CDR1 LNHDA, CDR2 SQIVND (reference sequence).